The source of this T cell receptor (beta chain) is a study of cytomegalovirus exposure and HLA in healthy donors. About the research overall: The same platform used for the 500 to 850 first-cohort repertoires was also used for the approximately 120 validation repertoires, as a later analysis reported.

Generated by immunoSEQ multiplex PCR, the TCRdb table keeps only in-frame clones and is missing some. The repertoire has 250,000 to 400,000 clones, approximately 88% of them found once; the top ten carry around 1%. Sequenced input: PBMCs. The receptor was isolated from a man aged 25-40 years in good health and CMV-seronegative.

This CDR3 is CASSPLGGETQYF. The CDR3 region has the DNA TGTGCCAGCTCCCCTCTAGGTGGAGAGACCCAGTACTTC. The J gene is TRBJ2-5, the V gene TRBV18; D uncertain. The V and J ends lost 6 bases and 4 bases respectively, with 12 bases between them. This CDR3 has 13 amino acids. In germline, CDR1 is KGHSH, CDR2 LQKENI.